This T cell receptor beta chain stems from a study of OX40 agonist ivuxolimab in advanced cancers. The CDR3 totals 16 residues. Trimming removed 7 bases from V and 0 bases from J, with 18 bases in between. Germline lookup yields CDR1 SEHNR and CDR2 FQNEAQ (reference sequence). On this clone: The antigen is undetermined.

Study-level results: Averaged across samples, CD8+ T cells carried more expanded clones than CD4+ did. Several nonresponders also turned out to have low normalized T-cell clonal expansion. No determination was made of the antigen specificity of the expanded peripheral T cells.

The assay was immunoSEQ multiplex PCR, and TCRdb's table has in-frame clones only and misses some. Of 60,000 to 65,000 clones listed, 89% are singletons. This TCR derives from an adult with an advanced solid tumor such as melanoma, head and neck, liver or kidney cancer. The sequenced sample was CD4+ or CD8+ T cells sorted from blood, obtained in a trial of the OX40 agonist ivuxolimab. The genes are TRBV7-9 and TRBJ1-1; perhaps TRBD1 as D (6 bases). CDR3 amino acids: CASKGPRGALNTEAFF. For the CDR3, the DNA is TGTGCCAGCAAGGGCCCCCGGGGGGCCTTGAACACTGAAGCTTTCTTT.